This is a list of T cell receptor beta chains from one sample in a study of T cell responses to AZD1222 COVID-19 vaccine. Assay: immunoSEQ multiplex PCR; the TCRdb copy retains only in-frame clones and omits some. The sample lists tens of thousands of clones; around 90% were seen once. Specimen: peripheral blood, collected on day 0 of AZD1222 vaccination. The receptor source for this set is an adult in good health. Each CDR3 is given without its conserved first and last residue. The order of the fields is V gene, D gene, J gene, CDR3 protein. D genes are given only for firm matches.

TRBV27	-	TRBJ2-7	ASSQGTPNEQY
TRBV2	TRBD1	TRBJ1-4	ASNRRGQEKLF
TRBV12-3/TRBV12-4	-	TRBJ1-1	ASSPAFGVEAF
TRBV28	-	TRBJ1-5	ASSLTQNQPQH
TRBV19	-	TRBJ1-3	ASSIGTYSAGNTIY
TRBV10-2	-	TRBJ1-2	ASSEPTPTTGGS
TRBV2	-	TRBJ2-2	ASSGQGYGSGELF
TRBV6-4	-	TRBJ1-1	ASSDGVEAF
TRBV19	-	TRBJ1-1	ASSIFQRTEAF
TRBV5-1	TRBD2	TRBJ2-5	ASSLGALAGKGETQY
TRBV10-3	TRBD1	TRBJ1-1	AISKGDRGLEAF
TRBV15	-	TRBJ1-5	ATSRVPDSNQPQH
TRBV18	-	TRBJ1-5	ASSPVKVNQPQH
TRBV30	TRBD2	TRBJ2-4	AWSVDSGGNIQY
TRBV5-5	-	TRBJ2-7	ASSLIKRNAGTYEQY
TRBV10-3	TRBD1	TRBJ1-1	AISEVGQGDTEAF
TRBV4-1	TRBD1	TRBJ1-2	ASTGTGGDYGYT
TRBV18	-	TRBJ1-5	ASSPAGGRELTYQPQH
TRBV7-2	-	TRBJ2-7	ASSLGGNGAYEQY